A single TCR beta chain is shown here with its context. The V gene's germline CDR1 is MGHDK and CDR2 SYGVNS. The CDR3 sequence is 15 residues long. J gave up 4 bases and V 3 bases, and 4 bases lay outside the gene matches. Study processing details: In the immunoSEQ data, sequences were junction-only and lacked quality scores, so filtering differed. Repertoires were generated with immunoSEQ multiplex PCR, while TCRdb's copy carries only in-frame clones and drops some. V and J calls and clone size follow that table, whereas D and trimming were derived from the DNA. The sample lists around 2.3 million clones; under 97% were seen once. The entry originates in a study of shared clonotypes between healthy human individuals.

This sequence was found in a man younger than 30 in good health. V is TRBV25-1 and J is TRBJ2-1; 9 nucleotides match TRBD1. Sequenced input: naive CD4+ T cells sorted from blood. The subset denotes: CD45RA+ positively selected. CDR3 sequence: CASSEGTGSYNEQFF. In DNA, the CDR3 is TGTGCCAGCAGTGAGGGGACAGGGAGTTACAATGAGCAGTTCTTC.